Listed below are T cell receptor beta chains from one sample, sequenced in a study of T cells after yellow fever vaccination. TCRdb passed the 5' RACE reads through MiXCR, listing each CDR3 protein once. The sample has a few hundred thousand distinct CDR3 sequences, roughly 5.6% seen once; the top ten hold 2.5% to 4%. This sample comprised CD4+ T cells sorted from PBMCs, obtained on the day of the yellow fever booster vaccination. The receptors originated from a man younger than 30 who received the YFV17D yellow fever vaccine. CDR3s include the opening cysteine and the closing phenylalanine or tryptophan. A D gene is named only where the DNA matches it firmly. Some rows mark clone size as missing; the rest say once, few, many or name a class of expanded clone.

-	TRBV12-3/TRBV12-4	TRBJ1-4	-	TGTGCCAGCAAGGAAGGGGGGGAAAATGAAAAACTGTTTTTT	CASKEGGENEKLFF
-	TRBV29-1	TRBJ2-5	once	TGCAGCGTTTTGACAGACCAAGAGACCCAGTACTTC	CSVLTDQETQYF
-	TRBV10-3	TRBJ2-2	many	TGTGCCGTCGCCGGAGGGGGGACGAACACCGGGGAGCTGTTTTTT	CAVAGGGTNTGELFF
-	TRBV20-1	TRBJ1-6	few	TGCAGTGCTCCGGGGAGTGAGTCCTATAATTCACCCCTCCACTTT	CSAPGSESYNSPLHF
TRBD2	TRBV20-1	TRBJ2-3	-	TGCAGTGCCGGTCGCGGGGGGGCGGGCACAGATACGCAGTATTTT	CSAGRGGAGTDTQYF
-	TRBV7-7	TRBJ2-1	many	TGTGCCAGCAGCTTAGAGGGGTCAGGCGTGGGGTACAATGAGCAGTTCTTC	CASSLEGSGVGYNEQFF
-	TRBV30	TRBJ1-1	few	TGTGCCTGGCTAAGGAGGGGACTTCCGAACACTGAAGCTTTCTTT	CAWLRRGLPNTEAFF
TRBD2	TRBV24-1	TRBJ2-1	few	TGTGCCACCAGTGCCACGTCCGGGAGGTCCTACAATGAGCAGTTCTTC	CATSATSGRSYNEQFF
TRBD2	TRBV5-4	TRBJ2-5	few	TGTGCCAGCAGCGCCCCACTAGCGGGGGGCGAAGAGACCCAGTACTTC	CASSAPLAGGEETQYF
-	TRBV7-7	TRBJ2-5	-	TGTGCCAGCAGCTTAGGGGGAAGTAGCTCCCTATATGGAGAGACCCAGTACTTC	CASSLGGSSSLYGETQYF
TRBD1	TRBV4-2	TRBJ2-7	-	TGTGCCAGCAGCCTGGGACAGGGGGTGGGGGAGCAGTACTTC	CASSLGQGVGEQYF
TRBD2	TRBV10-3	TRBJ2-5	many	TGTGCCACCGGACTAGCCCCCGAGACCCAGTACTTC	CATGLAPETQYF
-	TRBV6-2/TRBV6-3	TRBJ2-1	many	TGTGCCAGCAGCGTTATCTACAATGAGCAGTTCTTC	CASSVIYNEQFF
TRBD1	TRBV6-5	TRBJ1-2	few	TGTGCCAGCCAGAAGACAGGGACTAACTATGGCTACACCTTC	CASQKTGTNYGYTF
-	TRBV6-5	TRBJ1-6	-	TGTGCCAGCAGTAATAAGAATTCACCCCTCCACTTT	CASSNKNSPLHF
-	TRBV10-3	TRBJ1-5	many	TGTGCCATCAGTGCTGGGGGGGGCGGCAATCAGCCCCAGCATTTT	CAISAGGGGNQPQHF
-	TRBV12-3/TRBV12-4	TRBJ1-3	many	TGTGCCAGCATTACGGAAGGAAACACCATATATTTT	CASITEGNTIYF
-	TRBV10-3	TRBJ2-5	many	TGTGCCACCCAGGCCGAGGGCCGAGAGACCCAGTACTTC	CATQAEGRETQYF
TRBD2	TRBV4-1	TRBJ2-1	-	TGCGCCAGCAGACCACGCGGGGGCGGGGGGGTCTTAAATGAGCAGTTCTTC	CASRPRGGGGVLNEQFF
TRBD1	TRBV3-1	TRBJ1-2	-	TGTGCCAGCAGCCGACAGGGGGAATATGGCTACACCTTC	CASSRQGEYGYTF
-	TRBV10-2	TRBJ1-1	many	TGCGCCAGCAGTGACCCAGGAACAAACACTGAAGCTTTCTTT	CASSDPGTNTEAFF
-	TRBV5-5	TRBJ2-5	-	TGTGCCAGCAGCTTAGCTCTTCGGGGGGCGTTTCGCCAAGAGACCCAGTACTTC	CASSLALRGAFRQETQYF
-	TRBV28	TRBJ1-2	few	TGTGCCAGCAAACGACAAGCCCTTTATGGCTACACCTTC	CASKRQALYGYTF
-	TRBV18	TRBJ1-5	few	TGTGCCAGCTCACCGACAGTCCCTGGCAATCAGCCCCAGCATTTT	CASSPTVPGNQPQHF
-	TRBV4-3	TRBJ1-4	few	TGCGCCAGCAGCCAAGTTGGGAGAGGTGACCATGAAAGACTGTTTTTT	CASSQVGRGDHERLFF
TRBD1	TRBV6-6	TRBJ2-1	-	TGTGCCAGCAGCGCTCCTACGGGACAGAACAATGAGCAGTTCTTC	CASSAPTGQNNEQFF
-	TRBV7-9	TRBJ1-5	-	TGTGCCAGTACGGTGGAGGATCAGCCCCAGCATTTT	CASTVEDQPQHF
-	TRBV12-3/TRBV12-4	TRBJ1-3	few	TGTGCCACCCTTCGCGATCCCGGAAACACCATATATTTT	CATLRDPGNTIYF
-	TRBV7-9	TRBJ1-4	-	TGTGCCAGCAGCTTGTCCGTGGGGGGAGCCTCTGCAACTAATGAAAAACTGTTTTTT	CASSLSVGGASATNEKLFF
TRBD2	TRBV6-5	TRBJ2-1	-	TGTGCCAGCACGGGCAGCGGGGGCCCCAATGAGCAGTTCTTC	CASTGSGGPNEQFF
-	TRBV4-3	TRBJ1-2	-	TGCGCCAGCAGCCAAGATCGGGCAGGGCCCCTCCCCTATGGCTACACCTTC	CASSQDRAGPLPYGYTF
-	TRBV9	TRBJ2-3	-	TGTGCCAGCAGCGTAAGCGGCAGGGAAGATACGCAGTATTTT	CASSVSGREDTQYF
-	TRBV6-5	TRBJ1-1	-	TGTGCCAGCAGGCTTATTGGGGGTGATCAAGCTTTCTTT	CASRLIGGDQAFF
-	TRBV30	TRBJ2-2	few	TGTGCCTGGAGTCTACGGGGGCGGACCGGGGAGCTGTTTTTT	CAWSLRGRTGELFF
TRBD2	TRBV11-2	TRBJ2-5	many	TGTGCCAGCAGCTTAGGCGTGGCTAGCGGGGGTGGAGAGACCCAGTACTTC	CASSLGVASGGGETQYF
-	TRBV11-2	TRBJ2-1	many	TGTGCCAGCAGCTTAGGAGACTTCACCTCCGGGCAGTTCTTC	CASSLGDFTSGQFF
-	TRBV18	TRBJ1-1	few	TGTGCCAGCTCCCCTCAATCGGAGGGGGACACTGAAGCTTTCTTT	CASSPQSEGDTEAFF
-	TRBV20-1	TRBJ2-5	few	TGCAGTGCTAGAACCGAGACCCAGTACTTC	CSARTETQYF
-	TRBV20-1	TRBJ1-2	few	TGCAGTGCTAGAGCCCTAGGGGGTAACTATGGCTACACCTTC	CSARALGGNYGYTF
TRBD2	TRBV20-1	TRBJ2-5	many	TGCAGTGCTTTCGCCCCGCTAGCGGTACAAGAGACCCAGTACTTC	CSAFAPLAVQETQYF
TRBD2	TRBV7-2	TRBJ2-5	few	TGTGCCAGCAGCTTTGTCGCCACTAGCGGGGGGGAGCAGACCCAGTACTTC	CASSFVATSGGEQTQYF
TRBD1	TRBV18	TRBJ1-6	few	TGTGCCAGCTCACCCGGACAGGGGGAAAATTCACCCCTCCACTTT	CASSPGQGENSPLHF
TRBD1	TRBV6-1	TRBJ2-6	few	TGTGCCAGCAGCTCAGGACAGGGGGCTGGGGCCAACGTCCTGACTTTC	CASSSGQGAGANVLTF